This T cell receptor beta chain was captured in a study of cytomegalovirus exposure and HLA in healthy donors. Findings of the study overall: What a later analysis showed was that several of the most significant clusters appeared linked to common viral pathogens.

This clone was recorded only once. The antigen remains undetermined. Germline lookup yields CDR1 SGHVS and CDR2 FNYEAQ. V was pared by 5 bases and J by 0 bases, with 14 bases between. This CDR3 has 15 residues. It was with 60 Vbeta and 13 Jbeta primers that the PCR ran. Here immunoSEQ multiplex PCR was the method, and the copy in TCRdb shows in-frame clones only, minus some. The sample lists 100,000 to 150,000 clones; around four fifths were seen once. The sample was PBMCs. This receptor was obtained from a man between 18 and 29 years old in good health and CMV-seropositive. The V call is TRBV7-6, the J call TRBJ2-7; perhaps TRBD1 as D (5 bases). The CDR3 bases are TGTGCCAGCAGCACCAGGGCTTCTCCCTCCTACGAGCAGTACTTC. This sequence encodes CASSTRASPSYEQYF.